Each of the 23 T cell receptor beta chains below was sequenced from the same sample in a study of T cells in Graves' hyperthyroidism and ophthalmopathy. TCR beta CDR3 regions were amplified from RNA transcripts. HTBI primers were employed in a first-round RT-PCR of the TCR CDR3. TCRdb recomputed calls from the multiplex PCR reads with MiXCR, one row per CDR3 protein. The table has more than 650,000 distinct CDR3 sequences, roughly 15% seen once. The sample was blood. The source of these receptors is a woman aged 18-29 years with Graves' hyperthyroidism.

This clonotype was found many times. V is TRBV24-1 and J is TRBJ2-7, with D tentatively TRBD1 (6 bases). The CDR3 is 16 amino acids. V shed 4 bases and J shed 3 bases, with 18 bases lying between them. Germline CDR1 and CDR2: KGHDR and SFDVKD. The CDR3 region has the DNA TGTGCCACCAGTGACCGAGCTACAGGGCGCTACTACGAGCAGTACTTC. It yields the protein CATSDRATGRYYEQYF.

Ten or more counts support this clonotype. The chain carries TRBV7-3 and TRBJ1-2; D is perhaps TRBD1 (5 bases). V was shortened by 2 bases and J by 5 bases, with 15 bases between the two germline ends. Per the germline V gene, CDR1 is SGHTA and CDR2 is FQGTGA. This CDR3 contains 15 residues. The CDR3 DNA follows: TGTGCCAGCAGCTTAGGGGCAGGGAATGTTTATGGCTACACCTTC. It encodes CASSLGAGNVYGYTF.

This clonotype has at least ten counts. The chain is built from TRBV3-1 and TRBJ1-1; 8 bases match TRBD1. The germline gives CDR1 LGHDT, CDR2 YNNKEL (reference sequence). V was pared by 4 bases and J by 5 bases, with 9 bases of the junction left unmatched. The CDR3 has 15 amino acids. The CDR3 here is CASSPRQGWETEAFF. The CDR3 DNA sequence: TGTGCCAGCAGCCCCCGACAGGGGTGGGAGACTGAAGCTTTCTTT.

Many counts were recorded for this clonotype. This chain uses TRBV20-1 with TRBJ2-5; D is unclear. The CDR3 runs to 13 residues. V lost 6 bases to trimming and J lost 2 bases, with 13 bases between them. CDR1 is DFQATT and CDR2 is SNEGSKA in the germline V gene (reference sequence). The CDR3 region is CSAQYTVQETQYF. CDR3 DNA: TGCAGTGCCCAATATACCGTACAAGAGACCCAGTACTTC.

This clonotype showed up just a few times. The chain links TRBV15 to TRBJ2-5; D perhaps matches TRBD2 (5 bases). CDR1 and CDR2 (germline): LNHNV, YYDKDF (reference sequence). The CDR3 has 13 amino acids. Trimming cost V 1 base and J 7 bases, with 10 bases left between them. In nucleotides, the CDR3 is TGTGCCACCAGCAGAGGCACTGGAGGGACCCAGTACTTC. Translating it yields CATSRGTGGTQYF.

This clonotype turned up a few times. Possible read error: a much larger clone is one base away. The chain uses TRBV5-8 and TRBJ2-3; TRBD2 matches 10 bases. Per germline, CDR1 SGHTS and CDR2 YDEGEE. The CDR3 has 16 amino acids. Here the CDR3 DNA reads TGTGTCAGCAGTCCTCCTACTAGCGGGAAAACAGATACGCAGTATTTT. Its translation: CVSSPPTSGKTDTQYF.

This clonotype was detected ten times or more. The rearrangement uses TRBV27 and TRBJ2-1, with 12 positions matching TRBD2. This CDR3 is 21 amino acids long. Germline CDR1 is MNHEY and CDR2 is SMNVEV (reference sequence). V dropped 5 bases and J dropped 4; count of bases not matched to a gene: 21. The CDR3 loop reads CASSLPTGLAGISTGYNEQFF. The CDR3, as DNA: TGTGCCAGCAGTCTGCCTACGGGACTAGCGGGTATCTCCACGGGGTACAATGAGCAGTTCTTC.

The sample holds many counts of this clonotype. This rearrangement joins TRBV28 to TRBJ1-5; possibly TRBD1 for D (5 bases). CDR1 and CDR2 (germline): MDHEN, SYDVKM. CDR3 length: 15 amino acids. The V gene lost 4 bases and the J gene lost 2 bases, with 12 bases spanning the gap. CDR3 sequence (DNA): TGTGCCAGCAGTTCAGGGCTGGTGGGCAATCAGCCCCAGCATTTT. Protein: CASSSGLVGNQPQHF.

V and J are TRBV5-5 and TRBJ2-3; D gene ambiguous. The CDR3 spans 16 residues. In germline, CDR1 is SGHKS, CDR2 YYEKEE (reference sequence). Trimming cost V 4 bases and J 0 bases, with 15 bases left between them. The CDR3 sequence is CASSPLVWRSTDTQYF. The CDR3 nucleotides are TGTGCCAGCAGCCCCCTCGTTTGGAGAAGCACAGATACGCAGTATTTT.

This clonotype has only one observation. The J gene is TRBJ1-2, the V gene TRBV19; D is ambiguous. The length of the CDR3 is 14 residues. Germline V CDR1 and CDR2: LNHDA, SQIVND (reference sequence). Trimming cost V 3 bases and J 8 bases, with 16 bases left between them. The DNA for the CDR3 is TGTGCCAGTAGTATGGCGGCCCCGTCGCCCGGCTACACCTTC. This codes for CASSMAAPSPGYTF.

This clonotype was seen ten or more times. The CDR3 DNA reads TGTGCCAGCGCCCCAGGACGGAGCTATGGCTACACCTTC. As protein: CASAPGRSYGYTF. The chain has TRBV27 and TRBJ1-2; D is uncertain. CDR1 MNHEY and CDR2 SMNVEV come from the germline V gene (reference sequence). Between the trimmed V and J ends, which lost 8 bases and 4 bases, there was a span of 14 bases. The CDR3 totals 13 residues.

CDR3 amino acids: CASSLPGGWELFF. The CDR3 DNA follows: TGTGCCAGCAGTCTCCCGGGGGGTTGGGAGCTGTTTTTT. The chain carries TRBV12-3 or TRBV12-4 and TRBJ2-2, with 7 bases matching TRBD2. The CDR3 loop spans 13 amino acids. Trimming took 5 bases from V and 9 from J; bases not matched to a gene: 6.

The sample holds many counts of this clonotype. V usage is TRBV30 and J usage is TRBJ1-1; D call uncertain. The CDR3 runs 13 residues. Germline CDR1 is GTSNPN and CDR2 is SVGIG (reference sequence). Trimming took 2 bases from V and 4 from J, leaving 11 bases between them. CDR3: CAWSYTPGTEAFF. In nucleotides, the CDR3 is TGTGCCTGGAGTTACACCCCGGGCACTGAAGCTTTCTTT.

The chain has TRBV6-2 or TRBV6-3 and TRBJ1-6, with D uncertain. CDR3 length: 17 residues. Germline V gene lookup returns CDR1 MNHEY and CDR2 SVGEGT. The V end lost 6 bases, the J end lost 0 bases, and 15 bases lay between the germline ends. The DNA of the CDR3 is TGTGCCAGCAGGCAAAAAAGAGGCCTCTCCTATAATTCACCCCTCCACTTT. Its protein is CASRQKRGLSYNSPLHF.

The chain has TRBV24-1 and TRBJ2-1; a weak D match, TRBD2 (5 bases). V lost 4 bases and J lost 6, with 12 bases in between. The germline CDR1 and CDR2 sequences are KGHDR and SFDVKD. The CDR3 spans 14 residues. CDR3 region: CATSETTGINEQFF. Here the CDR3 DNA reads TGTGCCACCAGTGAAACAACCGGGATCAATGAGCAGTTCTTC.

CDR3 amino acids: CSARDVSSSYEQYF. In DNA form, the CDR3 reads TGCAGTGCTAGAGATGTATCCAGCTCCTACGAGCAGTACTTC. The chain has TRBV20-1 and TRBJ2-7; D uncertain. Trimming stripped 0 bases from V and 0 bases from J, with 9 bases between. CDR3 length equals 14 residues. Looked up from germline, CDR1 is DFQATT and CDR2 is SNEGSKA (reference sequence).

This clonotype was picked up many times. The chain combines TRBV29-1 with TRBJ1-4; perhaps TRBD1 as D (5 bases). Germline assignment: CDR1 SQVTM and CDR2 ANQGSEA. There are 13 residues in the CDR3. The germline V and J ends were trimmed by 6 bases and 3 bases, with 11 bases remaining between them. CDR3 sequence (DNA): TGCAGCGTGGGGGGACGGTCTAATGAAAAACTGTTTTTT. It codes for CSVGGRSNEKLFF.

CDR3 protein: CASSLGDGFYNEQFF. CDR3 DNA: TGTGCCAGCAGCTTGGGGGACGGGTTCTACAATGAGCAGTTCTTC. The chain has TRBV5-6 and TRBJ2-1; D tentatively reads TRBD1 or TRBD2 (5 bases each). Germline assignment: CDR1 SGHDT and CDR2 YYEEEE. V dropped 0 bases and J dropped 3 bases, with 10 bases sitting between them. The CDR3 has 15 residues.

This clonotype was seen repeatedly, ten times or more. The V gene is TRBV20-1, the J gene TRBJ2-3; D may be TRBD1 (6 bases). V was pared by 3 bases and J by 2 bases, with 18 bases between. Germline lookup yields CDR1 DFQATT and CDR2 SNEGSKA (reference sequence). CDR3 length equals 16 residues. Written as DNA, the CDR3 is TGCAGTGCTAGCGGTCCCCAGGGGCTTGCCACAGATACGCAGTATTTT. Its protein is CSASGPQGLATDTQYF.

This clonotype appeared many times. This rearrangement joins TRBV7-9 to TRBJ2-7; maybe TRBD2 (6 bases). Germline values: CDR1 SEHNR, CDR2 FQNEAQ (reference sequence). Trimming removed 5 bases from V and 9 bases from J, with 17 bases in between. This CDR3 contains 13 residues. CDR3 sequence: CASSPRRGPRQYF. In DNA form, the CDR3 reads TGTGCCAGCAGCCCCCGGAGGGGTCCGCGGCAGTACTTC.

This clonotype was found many times. The chain recombines TRBV11-2 with TRBJ2-7, with 7 bases aligning to TRBD2. Losses at the gene ends were 5 bases for V and 2 bases for J; bases not matched to a gene: 6. This CDR3 region has 14 residues. Germline CDR1 SGHAT, CDR2 FQNNGV. Here the CDR3 DNA reads TGTGCCAGCAGCCCCGAGCGGGACGCCTACGAGCAGTACTTC. Translating it yields CASSPERDAYEQYF.

V usage is TRBV7-8 and J usage is TRBJ1-5, with D maybe TRBD1 (5 bases). Trimming took 4 bases from V and 1 from J, leaving 11 bases between them. CDR1 and CDR2 (germline): SGHVS, FQNEAQ. The CDR3 contains 15 residues. The CDR3 coding sequence is TGTGCCAGCAGCTCCAGGGACGTGAGCAATCAGCCCCAGCATTTT. Protein product: CASSSRDVSNQPQHF.

This clonotype occurred a few times. At one of its ends the junction is not consistent with the germline gene, which may arise from a read error. V usage is TRBV7-9 and J usage is TRBJ1-5; D gene unclear. This CDR3 region has 14 residues. Germline V CDR1 and CDR2: SEHNR, FQNEAQ (reference sequence). For the CDR3, the DNA is TGTGCCAGCAGCGGACTGGAGGGCAACCAGCCCCAGCATTTT. Amino acids: CASSGLEGNQPQHF.